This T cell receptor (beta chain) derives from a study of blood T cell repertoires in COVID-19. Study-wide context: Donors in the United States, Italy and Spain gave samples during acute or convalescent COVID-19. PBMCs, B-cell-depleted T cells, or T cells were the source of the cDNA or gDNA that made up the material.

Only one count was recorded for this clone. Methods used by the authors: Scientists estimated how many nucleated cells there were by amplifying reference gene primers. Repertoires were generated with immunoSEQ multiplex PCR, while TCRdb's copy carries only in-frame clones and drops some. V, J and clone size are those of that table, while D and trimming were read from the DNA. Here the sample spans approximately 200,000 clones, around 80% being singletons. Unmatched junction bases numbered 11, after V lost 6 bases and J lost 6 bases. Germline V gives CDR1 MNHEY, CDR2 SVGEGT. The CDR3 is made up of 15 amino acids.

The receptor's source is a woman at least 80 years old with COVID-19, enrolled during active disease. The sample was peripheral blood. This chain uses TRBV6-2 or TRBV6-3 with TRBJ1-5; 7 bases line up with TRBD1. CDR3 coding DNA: TGTGCCAGCAGCCCGGGGAACAGGGGTACTCAGCCCCAGCATTTT. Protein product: CASSPGNRGTQPQHF.